One sample yielded the 14 T cell receptor beta chains listed below, sequenced in a study of blood T cell repertoires in COVID-19. Sequencing was performed with immunoSEQ multiplex PCR; in TCRdb, only in-frame clones are kept and a portion is missing. The profile shows just under 350,000 clones, approximately 82% of them singletons. Source material: peripheral blood. Receptor source: a man aged 30 to 39 with active or convalescent COVID-19.

This chain uses TRBV7-9 with TRBJ2-7; 8 bases match TRBD2. CDR1 and CDR2 (germline): SEHNR, FQNEAQ (reference sequence). J gave up 6 bases and V 5 bases, and 9 bases lay outside the gene matches. The CDR3 is 14 residues long. DNA of the CDR3: TGTGCCAGCAGCCCCCCGAGCAGCGGGGGCGAGCAGTACTTC. Translating it yields CASSPPSSGGEQYF.

This rearrangement joins TRBV6-2 or TRBV6-3 to TRBJ2-7; 10 nucleotides match TRBD1. CDR1 MNHEY and CDR2 SVGEGT come from the germline V gene. CDR3 length: 15 residues. V gave up 4 bases and J gave up 3 bases; unmatched junction bases: 6. This CDR3 reads CASSSLGTGVYEQYF. CDR3 bases: TGTGCCAGCAGTTCCCTCGGGACAGGGGTCTACGAGCAGTACTTC.

This chain connects TRBV4-3 to TRBJ2-1; TRBD2 aligns across 11 bases. This CDR3 has 14 residues. The junction had 4 bases not matched to a gene; V was cut back by 4 bases and J by 8 bases. The germline V gene has CDR1 LGHNA and CDR2 YSLEER. CDR3 sequence: CASSPGLAVDEQFF. In nucleotides, the CDR3 is TGCGCCAGCAGCCCGGGACTAGCGGTCGATGAGCAGTTCTTC.

This chain connects TRBV6-2 or TRBV6-3 to TRBJ2-7; D gene unclear. The CDR3 is made up of 19 amino acids. Trimming shortened V by 6 bases and J by 4 bases, and 31 bases separated the two germline ends. Germline V gene lookup returns CDR1 MNHEY and CDR2 SVGEGT. The CDR3 spells CASSLKPLPFSYSTYEQYF. DNA of the CDR3: TGTGCCAGCAGCCTTAAACCCCTACCTTTTAGCTATAGCACGTACGAGCAGTACTTC.

This chain uses TRBV30 with TRBJ1-3, with 7 bases fitting TRBD1. The CDR3 loop spans 15 amino acids. The V segment lost 5 bases and the J segment 0 bases; nucleotides outside the gene matches: 7. The germline CDR1 and CDR2 sequences are GTSNPN and SVGIG (reference sequence). CDR3 residues: CAWSGTAFSGNTIYF. Written as DNA, the CDR3 is TGTGCCTGGTCGGGGACAGCGTTCTCTGGAAACACCATATATTTT.

This chain links TRBV28 with TRBJ2-7; 7 nucleotides match TRBD1. The CDR3 runs 16 residues. Germline V gene data show CDR1 as MDHEN and CDR2 as SYDVKM. The junction had 10 bases not matched to a gene; V was cut back by 4 bases and J by 1 base. The CDR3 here is CASSSADRAGSYEQYF. The CDR3 DNA reads as TGTGCCAGCAGTTCCGCCGACAGGGCCGGGTCCTACGAGCAGTACTTC.

A word on this clone: Possible read error: a much larger clone is one base away. The chain has TRBV3-1 (or the pseudogene TRBV3-2) and TRBJ1-3; no reliable D call. This CDR3 has 14 residues. Deletions cut 1 base from V and 0 bases from J, with 4 bases between. Germline loops: CDR1 LGHDT, CDR2 YNNKEL (reference sequence). This CDR3 reads CASSQVLSGNTIYF. CDR3 nucleotides: TGTGCCAGCAGCCAAGTACTCTCTGGAAACACCATATATTTT.

The chain joins TRBV28 to TRBJ1-4; maybe TRBD1 (6 bases). The length of the CDR3 is 15 residues. The germline CDR1 and CDR2 sequences are MDHEN and SYDVKM. V was shortened by 5 bases and J by 6 bases, with 16 bases between the two germline ends. The CDR3 DNA follows: TGTGCCAGCAGTCGGAGGGGGGCGGGGGATGAAAAACTGTTTTTT. Translating gives CASSRRGAGDEKLFF.

This CDR3 is CASSVEARLSTDTQYF. The CDR3 DNA sequence: TGTGCCAGCAGCGTAGAGGCCAGGCTGAGCACAGATACGCAGTATTTT. The chain has TRBV9 and TRBJ2-3; D not resolved. Trimming stripped 0 bases from V and 0 bases from J, with 11 bases between. CDR3 length: 16 residues. The V gene's germline CDR1 is SGDLS and CDR2 YYNGEE.

This clone is a singleton in its sample. V is TRBV3-1 (or the pseudogene TRBV3-2) and J is TRBJ2-2; 7 nucleotides match TRBD2. The V segment lost 4 bases and the J segment 6 bases; nucleotides outside the gene matches: 14. Germline lookup yields CDR1 LGHDT and CDR2 YNNKEL (reference sequence). The CDR3 extends over 17 amino acids. The CDR3 DNA reads as TGTGCCAGCAGCCGCCCCAGGGAGCGGGACGGTCCCGGGGAGCTGTTTTTT. It translates to CASSRPRERDGPGELFF.

The chain couples TRBV5-8 to TRBJ2-2; no clear D gene. Germline V gene lookup returns CDR1 SGHTS and CDR2 YDEGEE. This CDR3 spans 13 amino acids. With 8 bases removed from V and 2 bases from J, the gap between germline ends came to 10 bases. This chain's CDR3 is CASKSVNTGELFF. CDR3 nucleotide sequence: TGTGCCAGTAAATCCGTAAACACCGGGGAGCTGTTTTTT.

V gene TRBV4-1 combines with J gene TRBJ1-4; the D is unclear. Germline CDR1 is MGHRA and CDR2 is YSYEKL. The V and J ends lost 4 bases and 4 bases respectively, with 10 bases between them. This CDR3 contains 14 residues. The CDR3: CASSLFEGNEKLFF. DNA for the CDR3: TGCGCCAGCAGCCTCTTTGAGGGTAATGAAAAACTGTTTTTT.

This clone was seen just once. The V call is TRBV27, the J call TRBJ1-5; 10 positions agree with TRBD1. Trimming took 6 bases from V and 7 from J; bases not matched to a gene: 6. From germline, CDR1 is MNHEY and CDR2 SMNVEV (reference sequence). CDR3 length: 14 amino acids. The CDR3 bases are TGTGCCAGCAGCAAGGACAGGGGGAAACAGCCCCAGCATTTT. Its protein product is CASSKDRGKQPQHF.

This rearrangement joins TRBV11-3 to TRBJ2-2; a weak D match, TRBD1 (6 bases). This CDR3 has 15 amino acids. Germline CDR1 SGHNT, CDR2 YENEEA. Trimming removed 3 bases at V and 4 bases at J, with 12 bases between. The CDR3 nucleotides read TGTGCCAGCAGCTTCATGGACAGACTCACCGGGGAGCTGTTTTTT. Protein product: CASSFMDRLTGELFF.